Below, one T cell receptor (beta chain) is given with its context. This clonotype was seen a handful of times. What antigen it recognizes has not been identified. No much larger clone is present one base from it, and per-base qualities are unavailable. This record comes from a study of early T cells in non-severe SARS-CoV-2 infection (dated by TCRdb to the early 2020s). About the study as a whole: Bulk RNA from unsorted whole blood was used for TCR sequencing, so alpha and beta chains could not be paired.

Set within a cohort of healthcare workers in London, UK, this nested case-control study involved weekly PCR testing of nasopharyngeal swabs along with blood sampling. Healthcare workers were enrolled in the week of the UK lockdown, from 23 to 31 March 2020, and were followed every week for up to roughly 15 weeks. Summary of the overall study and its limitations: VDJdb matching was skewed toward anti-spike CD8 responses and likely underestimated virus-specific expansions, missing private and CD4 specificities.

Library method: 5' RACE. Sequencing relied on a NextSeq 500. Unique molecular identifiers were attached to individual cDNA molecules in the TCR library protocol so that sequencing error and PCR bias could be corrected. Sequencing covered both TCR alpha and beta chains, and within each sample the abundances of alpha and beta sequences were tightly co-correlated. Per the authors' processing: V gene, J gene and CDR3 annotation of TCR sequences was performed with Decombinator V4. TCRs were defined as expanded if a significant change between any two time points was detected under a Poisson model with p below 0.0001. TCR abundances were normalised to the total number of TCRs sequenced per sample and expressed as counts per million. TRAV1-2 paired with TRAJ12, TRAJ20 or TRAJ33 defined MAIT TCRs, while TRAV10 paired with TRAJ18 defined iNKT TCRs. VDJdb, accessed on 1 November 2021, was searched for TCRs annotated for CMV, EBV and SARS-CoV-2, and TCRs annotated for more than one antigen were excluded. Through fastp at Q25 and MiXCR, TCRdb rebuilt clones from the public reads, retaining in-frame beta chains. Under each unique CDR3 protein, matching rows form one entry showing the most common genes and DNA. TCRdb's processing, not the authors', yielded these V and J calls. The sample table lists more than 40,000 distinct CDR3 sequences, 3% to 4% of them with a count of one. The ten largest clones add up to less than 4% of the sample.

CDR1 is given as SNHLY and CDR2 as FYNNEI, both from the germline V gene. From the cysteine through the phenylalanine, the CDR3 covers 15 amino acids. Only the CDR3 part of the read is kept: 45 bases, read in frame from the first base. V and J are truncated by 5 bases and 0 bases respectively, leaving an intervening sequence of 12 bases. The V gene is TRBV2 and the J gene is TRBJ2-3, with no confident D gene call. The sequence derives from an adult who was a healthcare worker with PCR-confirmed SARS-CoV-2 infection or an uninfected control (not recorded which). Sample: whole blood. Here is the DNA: TGTGCCAGCAGTCCCCGGACGGCTAGCACAGATACGCAGTATTTT. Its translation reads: CASSPRTASTDTQYF.